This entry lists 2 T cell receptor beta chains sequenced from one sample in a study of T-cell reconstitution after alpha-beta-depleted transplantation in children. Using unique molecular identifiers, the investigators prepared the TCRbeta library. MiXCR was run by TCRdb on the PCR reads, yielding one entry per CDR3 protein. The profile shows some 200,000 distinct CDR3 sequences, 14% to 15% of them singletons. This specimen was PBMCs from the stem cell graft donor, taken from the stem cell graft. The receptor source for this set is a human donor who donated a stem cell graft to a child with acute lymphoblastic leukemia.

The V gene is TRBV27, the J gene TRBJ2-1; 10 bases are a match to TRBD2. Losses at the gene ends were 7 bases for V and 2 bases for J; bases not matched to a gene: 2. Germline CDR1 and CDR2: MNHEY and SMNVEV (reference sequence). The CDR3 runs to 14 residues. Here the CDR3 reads CASTLAGAYNEQFF. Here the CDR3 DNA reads TGTGCCAGCACCCTAGCGGGGGCCTACAATGAGCAGTTCTTC.

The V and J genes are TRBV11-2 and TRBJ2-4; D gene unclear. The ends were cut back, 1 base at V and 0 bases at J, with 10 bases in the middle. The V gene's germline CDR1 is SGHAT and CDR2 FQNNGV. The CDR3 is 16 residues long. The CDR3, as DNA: TGTGCCAGCAGCTTAGGCTCCATGCCAGCCAAAAACATTCAGTACTTC. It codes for CASSLGSMPAKNIQYF.